One sample yielded the 14 T cell receptor beta chains listed below, sequenced in a study of T cell repertoires in cytomegalovirus infection. MiXCR, run by TCRdb on the reads, gives a single entry per CDR3 protein. Among some 24,000 distinct CDR3 sequences listed, approximately 22% were seen once. Antigens of these TCRs are unknown. The sequences come from CD8+ T cells from cultured PBMCs, collected from culture after CMV antigen stimulation. Source of these receptors: a human donor in good health (CMV status not recorded). Some clones in this sample may be carry-over from other donors' samples.

This clonotype was counted at least ten times. The V call is TRBV28, the J call TRBJ1-1; 12 nucleotides align to TRBD1. The germline gives CDR1 MDHEN, CDR2 SYDVKM. The CDR3 length is 15 residues. The ends lost 11 bases at V and 1 base at J; junction bases unmatched: 8. The DNA for the CDR3 is TGTGCCGTCATGGGACAGGGGGCACAGAACACTGAAGCTTTCTTT. Residues: CAVMGQGAQNTEAFF.

This chain links TRBV10-3 with TRBJ1-2; 7 bases agree with TRBD1. With 0 bases clipped from V and 1 base from J, the junction kept 2 bases outside the gene matches. Germline CDR1 is ENHRY and CDR2 is SYGVKD. The CDR3 consists of 15 residues. CDR3 nucleotide sequence: TGTGCCATCAGTGAGTCCGACAGGGTTAACTATGGCTACACCTTC. As protein: CAISESDRVNYGYTF.

The chain couples TRBV6-5 to TRBJ1-6; 11 nucleotides align to TRBD1. This CDR3 is built from 15 residues. Trimming at V came to 6 bases and at J to 6 bases, leaving 4 bases not matched to a gene. The germline gives CDR1 MNHEY, CDR2 SVGAGI. CDR3 loop: CASRPGTGGNSPLHF. DNA of the CDR3: TGTGCCAGCAGACCCGGGACAGGGGGTAATTCACCCCTCCACTTT.

This clonotype has at least ten counts. DNA for the CDR3: TGTGCTAGTGGACAAGAGGCCGGTGAGCAGTTCTTC. This codes for CASGQEAGEQFF. The chain carries TRBV12-5 and TRBJ2-1; D remains unclear. V lost 6 bases to trimming and J lost 9 bases, with 12 bases between them. This CDR3 has 12 amino acids. Germline CDR1 LGHNT, CDR2 FRNRAP. The full variable domain, its missing parts supplied by reference TRBV12-5 and TRBJ2-1, is DARVTQTPRHKVTEMGQEVTMRCQPILGHNTVFWYRQTMMQGLELLAYFRNRAPLDDSGMPKDRFSAEMPDATLATLKIQPSEPRDSAVYFCASGQEAGEQFFGPGTRLTVL.

This rearrangement joins TRBV20-1 to TRBJ1-1; D is undetermined. The CDR3 length is 14 residues. Germline assignment: CDR1 DFQATT and CDR2 SNEGSKA (reference sequence). The V gene lost 2 bases and the J gene lost 0 bases, with 10 bases spanning the gap. The CDR3 region is CSARFESVNTEAFF. In DNA, the CDR3 is TGCAGTGCTAGATTCGAATCGGTGAACACTGAAGCTTTCTTT.

This clonotype was observed a few times. The J gene is TRBJ2-5, the V gene TRBV14; TRBD1 matches at 8 bases. This CDR3 contains 13 residues. V was clipped by 8 bases and J by 2 bases; unmatched bases: 4. The V gene's germline CDR1 is SGHDN and CDR2 FVKESK. CDR3 sequence: CASHRGRQETQYF. CDR3 nucleotides: TGTGCCAGCCACAGGGGGAGACAAGAGACCCAGTACTTC.

V and J are TRBV27 and TRBJ1-2, with 7 nucleotides matching TRBD1. The V gene's germline CDR1 is MNHEY and CDR2 SMNVEV (reference sequence). The CDR3 has 17 amino acids. Trimming cost V 5 bases and J 1 base; bases outside gene matches: 13. CDR3 in DNA: TGTGCCAGCAGTCCCCGGTGGACAGGAGACTATAACTATGGCTACACCTTC. This encodes CASSPRWTGDYNYGYTF.

CDR3 in DNA: TGTGCCAGCAGTCTTGATCGCCTCCAAGCTAACTATGGCTACACCTTC. It specifies CASSLDRLQANYGYTF. V usage is TRBV12-3 or TRBV12-4 and J usage is TRBJ1-2; D gene ambiguous. The CDR3 sequence is 16 residues long. V was cut by 5 bases and J by 0 bases, with 16 bases left in between.

The CDR3 loop reads CASSLVGSSYEQYF. The CDR3 nucleotides are TGTGCCAGCAGCTTGGTTGGCAGCTCCTACGAGCAGTACTTC. The gene calls are TRBV5-5 and TRBJ2-7; unclear D gene. Trimming took 0 bases from V and 0 from J, leaving 7 bases between them. This CDR3 spans 14 amino acids. Germline values: CDR1 SGHKS, CDR2 YYEKEE (reference sequence).

This clonotype was picked up a small number of times. This chain links TRBV5-1 with TRBJ1-2; TRBD1 aligns across 11 bases. The CDR3 covers 16 residues. J was trimmed by 6 bases and V by 4 bases; bases with no gene match: 11. CDR1 SGHRS and CDR2 YFSETQ come from the germline V gene. CDR3 bases: TGCGCCAGCAGCCCTGGTTCGGGACAGGGGGTCCATGGCTACACCTTC. Translation: CASSPGSGQGVHGYTF.

This clonotype has at least ten counts. The chain recombines TRBV7-3 with TRBJ2-1; 13 bases fit TRBD2. The J segment lost 5 bases and the V segment lost 4 bases, leaving 2 bases of the junction unmatched. CDR3 length: 15 amino acids. Looked up from germline, CDR1 is SGHTA and CDR2 is FQGTGA. CDR3 in amino acids: CASSSGLAGDNEQFF. The CDR3 coding sequence is TGTGCCAGCAGCTCCGGACTAGCGGGAGACAATGAGCAGTTCTTC.

This clonotype has a handful of counts. V is TRBV6-2 or TRBV6-3 and J is TRBJ2-1; TRBD1 matches 10 bases. Germline assignment: CDR1 MNHEY and CDR2 SVGEGT. Trimming cost V 2 bases and J 4 bases; bases outside gene matches: 8. This CDR3 comprises 17 residues. This chain's CDR3 is CASSYPPGDRGYNEQFF. Here the CDR3 DNA reads TGTGCCAGCAGTTACCCACCGGGGGACAGGGGATACAATGAGCAGTTCTTC.

The chain joins TRBV6-6 to TRBJ1-5; D is possibly TRBD1 (5 bases). CDR1 is MNHNY and CDR2 is SVGAGI in the germline V gene (reference sequence). Trimming removed 2 bases from V and 4 bases from J, with 12 bases in between. This CDR3 comprises 15 residues. DNA for the CDR3: TGTGCCAGCAGTTACCCGGGGGGAGGGAATCAGCCCCAGCATTTT. Its translation is CASSYPGGGNQPQHF.

The sample holds a few counts of this clonotype. This rearrangement joins TRBV27 to TRBJ2-2; the match to TRBD1 covers 7 bases. Germline CDR1 is MNHEY and CDR2 is SMNVEV (reference sequence). The CDR3 sequence is 16 residues long. V gave up 6 bases and J gave up 0 bases; unmatched junction bases: 7. The CDR3 reads CASRRGRIANTGELFF. CDR3 nucleotide sequence: TGTGCCAGCAGGAGGGGGCGAATAGCGAACACCGGGGAGCTGTTTTTT.